These 14 T cell receptor beta chains share one sample of origin, sequenced in a study of shared clonotypes between healthy human individuals. Here immunoSEQ multiplex PCR was the method, and the copy in TCRdb shows in-frame clones only, minus some. Of about 980,000 clones listed, roughly 72% are singletons. Specimen: memory CD4+ T cells sorted from blood. The subset is: CD45RA-negative fraction. Receptor source: a man aged 18 to 29 in good health.

The DNA of the CDR3 is TGTGCCAGCAGCTTAGGGGAATCCTACAATGAGCAGTTCTTC. Amino acid sequence: CASSLGESYNEQFF. The chain has TRBV7-9 and TRBJ2-1; no clear D gene. This CDR3 contains 14 residues. Germline V gene lookup returns CDR1 SEHNR and CDR2 FQNEAQ (reference sequence). The V gene lost 1 base and the J gene lost 1 base, with 5 bases spanning the gap.

The chain employs TRBV7-2 and TRBJ1-5; D is unclear. Trimming took 2 bases from V and 9 from J, leaving 11 bases between them. Germline assignment: CDR1 SGHTA and CDR2 FQGNSA. The CDR3 is 13 residues long. CDR3 region: CASSLTAEGPQHF. CDR3 coding DNA: TGTGCCAGCAGCTTAACAGCTGAGGGGCCCCAGCATTTT. The full variable domain, with the rest looked up from reference TRBV7-2 and TRBJ1-5, is GAGVSQSPSNKVTEKGKDVELRCDPISGHTALYWYRQSLGQGLEFLIYFQGNSAPDKSGLPSDRFSAERTGGSVSTLTIQRTQQEDSAVYLCASSLTAEGPQHFGDGTRLSIL.

The chain links TRBV7-6 to TRBJ2-6, with D possibly TRBD1 on 6 matching bases. The CDR3 loop spans 19 amino acids. V was clipped by 5 bases and J by 0 bases, with 20 bases between them. Germline assignment: CDR1 SGHVS and CDR2 FNYEAQ. The CDR3 here is CASSPRPTGFYSGANVLTF. The CDR3, as DNA: TGTGCCAGCAGCCCGCGCCCCACAGGGTTCTACTCTGGGGCCAACGTCCTGACTTTC.

As for this clone: The sample holds other DNA sequences that translate to the same CDR3. The rearrangement links TRBV6-1 to TRBJ2-3, with a possible D match to TRBD2 (6 bases). Germline CDR1 MNHNS, CDR2 SASEGT. Deletions cut 3 bases from V and 1 base from J, with 11 bases between. The CDR3 has 15 residues. In DNA, the CDR3 is TGTGCCAGCAGTGAGGGGGGACGGGGCACAGATACGCAGTATTTT. Encoded protein: CASSEGGRGTDTQYF.

V is TRBV9 and J is TRBJ1-5; 9 bases map to TRBD1. CDR1 and CDR2 from the germline V gene are SGDLS and YYNGEE. This CDR3 has 19 residues. The V and J ends lost 2 bases and 3 bases, in that order; junction bases with no gene match: 15. CDR3 protein: CASSVEQGAILHYNQPQHF. CDR3 bases: TGTGCCAGCAGCGTTGAACAGGGGGCCATACTTCATTACAATCAGCCCCAGCATTTT.

Of note for this clone: Other DNA sequences of this sample code for an identical CDR3. The rearrangement joins TRBV11-3 to TRBJ2-7; D is unresolved. Germline CDR1 SGHNT, CDR2 YENEEA. The V end lost 0 bases, the J end lost 4 bases, and 4 bases lay between the germline ends. This CDR3 is built from 12 residues. DNA of the CDR3: TGTGCCAGCAGCTTAGATGGGTACGAGCAGTACTTC. It is translated as CASSLDGYEQYF.

This sequence joins TRBV7-9 and TRBJ2-2, with D possibly being TRBD1 (6 bases). Trimming cost V 6 bases and J 3 bases, with 11 bases left between them. CDR1 and CDR2 (germline): SEHNR, FQNEAQ (reference sequence). The CDR3 has 14 residues. The CDR3 nucleotides read TGTGCCAGCAGAACAGGGAGTGACACCGGGGAGCTGTTTTTT. This codes for CASRTGSDTGELFF.

The V and J genes are TRBV6-1 and TRBJ2-1, with TRBD2 matching 7 bases. CDR3 size: 14 residues. Germline V gene lookup returns CDR1 MNHNS and CDR2 SASEGT. With 3 bases clipped from V and 9 bases from J, the junction kept 8 bases outside the gene matches. This chain's CDR3 is CASSEVGGRSEQFF. CDR3 nucleotides: TGTGCCAGCAGTGAGGTGGGGGGGAGGTCTGAGCAGTTCTTC.

V usage is TRBV7-8 and J usage is TRBJ2-6, with D unresolved. The CDR3 runs to 16 residues. CDR1 is SGHVS, CDR2 FQNEAQ, per germline. Trimming removed 5 bases from V and 5 bases from J, with 16 bases in between. The CDR3 spells CASSSYPQSRANVLTF. The CDR3 bases are TGTGCCAGCAGCAGCTACCCACAAAGTCGGGCCAACGTCCTGACTTTC.

The J gene is TRBJ1-1, the V gene TRBV7-9; D possibly corresponds to TRBD1 (5 bases). The V gene's germline CDR1 is SEHNR and CDR2 FQNEAQ (reference sequence). The germline V and J ends were trimmed by 5 bases and 4 bases, with 20 bases remaining between them. The CDR3 has 16 amino acids. CDR3 nucleotide sequence: TGTGCCAGCAGCCCCTACGACCGACCGGGGGGCACTGAAGCTTTCTTT. Translating it yields CASSPYDRPGGTEAFF.

Note on this clone: One end of the junction varies from germline; a read error may be responsible. This sequence joins TRBV7-2 and TRBJ1-1, with 7 bases aligning to TRBD1. CDR3 length equals 11 residues. Germline assignment: CDR1 SGHTA and CDR2 FQGNSA. DNA of the CDR3: TGTGCCAGCAGCGAACCGGGACAGCACGTCTTT. Encoded protein: CASSEPGQHVF. The entire variable domain, with the rest obtained from reference TRBV7-2 and TRBJ1-1, is as follows: GAGVSQSPSNKVTEKGKDVELRCDPISGHTALYWYRQSLGQGLEFLIYFQGNSAPDKSGLPSDRFSAERTGGSVSTLTIQRTQQEDSAVYLCASSEPGQHVFGQGTRLTVV.

In this sample, this clone turned up a few times. The chain recombines TRBV5-1 with TRBJ2-1; TRBD1 matches at 10 bases. CDR1 SGHRS and CDR2 YFSETQ come from the germline V gene. V shed 0 bases, J shed 7 bases, and the junction held 7 bases outside the gene matches. The length of the CDR3 is 16 residues. The CDR3 spells CASSLGPGQGINEQFF. CDR3 nucleotide sequence: TGCGCCAGCAGCTTGGGTCCGGGACAGGGGATTAATGAGCAGTTCTTC.

This clone occurred once. The chain couples TRBV6-5 to TRBJ2-1; D tentatively reads TRBD1 or TRBD2 (5 bases each). The germline CDR1 and CDR2 sequences are MNHEY and SVGAGI. CDR3 length: 13 amino acids. The germline V and J ends were trimmed by 0 bases and 11 bases, with 11 bases remaining between them. This CDR3 is CASSYSGTPKQFF. The DNA of the CDR3 is TGTGCCAGCAGTTACTCTGGGACGCCAAAGCAGTTCTTC.

To note about this clone: Other DNA sequences from this sample encode an identical CDR3 as well. The chain combines TRBV6-5 with TRBJ2-1, with a weak D call TRBD2 (6 bases). The V gene's germline CDR1 is MNHEY and CDR2 SVGAGI. CDR3 length: 13 amino acids. V was cut by 1 base and J by 7 bases, with 8 bases left in between. CDR3 nucleotides: TGTGCCAGCAGTTACTTGGGGGGAAATGAGCAGTTCTTC. The encoded protein is CASSYLGGNEQFF.